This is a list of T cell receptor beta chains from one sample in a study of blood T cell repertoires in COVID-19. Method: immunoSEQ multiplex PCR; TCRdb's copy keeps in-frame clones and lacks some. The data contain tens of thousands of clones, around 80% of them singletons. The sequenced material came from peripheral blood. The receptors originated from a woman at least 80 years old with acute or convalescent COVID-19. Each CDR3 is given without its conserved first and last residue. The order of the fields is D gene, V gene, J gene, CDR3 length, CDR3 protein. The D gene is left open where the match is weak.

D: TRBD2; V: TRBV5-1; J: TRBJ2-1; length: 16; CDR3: ASSSGTSGNFFWNEQF
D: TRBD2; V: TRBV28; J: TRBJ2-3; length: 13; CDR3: ATRTSGGAGDTQY
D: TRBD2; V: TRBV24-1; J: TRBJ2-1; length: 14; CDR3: ATSDSGTSGDNEQF
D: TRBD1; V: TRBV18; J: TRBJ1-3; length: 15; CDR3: ASSPPGQGNSGNTIY
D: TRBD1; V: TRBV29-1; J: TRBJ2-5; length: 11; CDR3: SARQGKQETQY
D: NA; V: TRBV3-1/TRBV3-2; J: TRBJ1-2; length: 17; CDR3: ASSPRSFTVKSLSGGYT
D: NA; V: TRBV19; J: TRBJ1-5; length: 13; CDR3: ASSIGQYSNQPQH
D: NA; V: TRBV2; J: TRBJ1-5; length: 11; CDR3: ASSEQNNQPQH
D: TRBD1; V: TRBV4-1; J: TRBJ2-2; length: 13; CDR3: ASSQDLDRTRELF
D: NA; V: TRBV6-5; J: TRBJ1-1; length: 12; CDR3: ASSYGLVNTEAF
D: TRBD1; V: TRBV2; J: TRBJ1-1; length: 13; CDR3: ASKQNRDRVTEAF
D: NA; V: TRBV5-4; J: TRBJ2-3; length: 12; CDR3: ASSFSGTTDTQY
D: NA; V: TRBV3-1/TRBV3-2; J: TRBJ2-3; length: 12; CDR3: ASSFGLLQYTQY
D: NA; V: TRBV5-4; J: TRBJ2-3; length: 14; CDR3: ASSFPKTGQHDTQY
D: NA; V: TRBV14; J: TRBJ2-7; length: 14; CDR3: ASSQGTAPRFYEQY
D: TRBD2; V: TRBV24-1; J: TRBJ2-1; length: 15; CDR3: ATRRGREGRIDNEQF
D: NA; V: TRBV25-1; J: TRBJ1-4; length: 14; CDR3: ASSPGGARANEKLF
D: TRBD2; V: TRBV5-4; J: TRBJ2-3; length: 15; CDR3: ATSKGTSGRNTDTQY
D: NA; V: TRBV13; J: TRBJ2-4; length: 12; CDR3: ASSLVQALNIQY
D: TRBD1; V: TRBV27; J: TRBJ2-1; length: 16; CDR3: ASSFGQGWQSSYNEQF
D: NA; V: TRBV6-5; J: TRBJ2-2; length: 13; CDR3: ASTLGGWNTGELF
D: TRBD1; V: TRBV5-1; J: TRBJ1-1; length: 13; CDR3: ASSPGTARRTEAF
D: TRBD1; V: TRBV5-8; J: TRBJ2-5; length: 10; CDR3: ARGTGTETQY
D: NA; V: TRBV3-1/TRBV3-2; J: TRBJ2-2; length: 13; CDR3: ASSPNRFRAGELF
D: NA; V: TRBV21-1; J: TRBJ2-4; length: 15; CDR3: ASSKQFHRDLWNIQY
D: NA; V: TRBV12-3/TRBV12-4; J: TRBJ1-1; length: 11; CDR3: ASSLSPNHGAF
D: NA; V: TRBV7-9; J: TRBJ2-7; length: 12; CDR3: ASSRGDRVYEQY
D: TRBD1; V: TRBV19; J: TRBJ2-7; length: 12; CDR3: ASSPGQFSYEQY
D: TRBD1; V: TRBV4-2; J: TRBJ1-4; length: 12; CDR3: ASSLGQGGEKLF
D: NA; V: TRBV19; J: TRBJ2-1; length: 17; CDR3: ASSRRATGTGEGYNEQF
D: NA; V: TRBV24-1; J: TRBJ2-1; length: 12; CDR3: ATSELQGYNEQF
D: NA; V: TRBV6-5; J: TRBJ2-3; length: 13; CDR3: ASSYSGGDTDTQY
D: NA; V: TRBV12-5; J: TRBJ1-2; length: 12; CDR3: ASVLDSSPSGYT
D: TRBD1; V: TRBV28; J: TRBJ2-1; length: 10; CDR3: ASGTVHNEQF
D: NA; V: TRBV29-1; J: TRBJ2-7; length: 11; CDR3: SVVRGGQGEQY
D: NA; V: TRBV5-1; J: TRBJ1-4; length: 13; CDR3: ASSSRGFGNEKLF
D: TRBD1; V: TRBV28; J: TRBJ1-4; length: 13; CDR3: ASSTPTGWGEKLF